The present T cell receptor beta chain was sequenced within a study of glioma-infiltrating T cells. General study points: Above-expected tissue-blood divergence occurred in all gliomas, most in low-grade ones.

Of note for this clonotype: Its antigen is undetermined.

Amplification of TCR alpha and beta CDR3 regions from RNA used iRepertoire nested multiplex PCR. TCRdb fed the multiplex PCR reads into MiXCR, producing one record per CDR3 protein. The data hold 16,000 or so distinct CDR3 sequences, with more than 45% observed a single time. Germline V CDR1 and CDR2: GTSNPN, SVGIG (reference sequence). Trimming pared 2 bases from V and 4 bases from J, leaving 14 bases between. The CDR3 consists of 15 residues. The receptor comes from a human donor with low-grade glioma or glioblastoma, undergoing nonglioma brain surgery, or in good health (not recorded which). The gene calls are TRBV30 and TRBJ2-2; D call uncertain. The sequenced sample was glioma tissue, nonneoplastic brain tissue, or PBMCs (not recorded which). The CDR3 sequence: CAWSFYSDGTGELFF. In DNA, the CDR3 is TGTGCCTGGAGTTTCTATTCGGACGGCACCGGGGAGCTGTTTTTT.